These 24 T cell receptor beta chains originate from one sample sequenced in a study of shared clonotypes between healthy human individuals. Sequencing used immunoSEQ multiplex PCR; TCRdb keeps in-frame clones, though not all of them. The data contain 2.5 million or so clones, just over 90% of them singletons. Specimen: naive CD4+ T cells sorted from blood. The subset here: CD45RA+ positively selected. These receptor sequences come from a man aged 18 to 35 in good health.

The chain is built from TRBV10-3 and TRBJ2-5; 7 bases agree with TRBD1. The J call could be wrong; TRBJ2-7 is a better fit for the DNA end. CDR3 size: 14 residues. Germline assignment: CDR1 ENHRY and CDR2 SYGVKD. Here the CDR3 reads CAITSRDSIDEQYF. The CDR3 coding sequence is TGTGCCATCACCTCCAGGGACAGTATTGACGAGCAGTACTTC.

The J gene is TRBJ1-1, the V gene TRBV14; D is unclear. The CDR3 consists of 15 residues. The germline gives CDR1 SGHDN, CDR2 FVKESK. Trimming removed 5 bases from V and 6 bases from J, with 19 bases in between. The CDR3 sequence is CASSSSPSGLAEAFF. In DNA, the CDR3 is TGTGCCAGCAGCTCAAGTCCAAGCGGGCTCGCTGAAGCTTTCTTT.

The chain uses TRBV5-8 and TRBJ2-5, with D perhaps matching TRBD2 (7 bases). The CDR3 totals 16 residues. CDR1 SGHTS and CDR2 YDEGEE come from the germline V gene. V was shortened by 0 bases and J by 4 bases, with 16 bases between the two germline ends. Here the CDR3 reads CASSLAWGGERETQYF. The CDR3 DNA sequence: TGTGCCAGCAGCTTGGCTTGGGGGGGCGAAAGAGAGACCCAGTACTTC.

With regard to this clone: The same CDR3 can be traced to other DNA sequences in this sample. This rearrangement joins TRBV30 to TRBJ2-5; no reliable D call. From germline, CDR1 is GTSNPN and CDR2 SVGIG (reference sequence). The CDR3 contains 13 residues. The V and J ends lost 0 bases and 3 bases respectively, with 8 bases between them. CDR3 loop: CAWSVRRKETQYF. The CDR3 DNA reads TGTGCCTGGAGTGTAAGGCGGAAAGAGACCCAGTACTTC.

The chain employs TRBV5-6 and TRBJ2-1; D gene uncertain. In germline, CDR1 is SGHDT, CDR2 YYEEEE. Trimming left V 2 bases short and J 5 bases short, with 14 bases between. The CDR3 runs 15 residues. CDR3 protein: CASSFLGPVDNEQFF. Here the CDR3 DNA reads TGTGCCAGCAGCTTTCTCGGTCCGGTAGACAATGAGCAGTTCTTC.

V gene TRBV5-6 combines with J gene TRBJ1-6; a possible D gene is TRBD1 (5 bases). V shed 3 bases and J shed 4 bases, with 11 bases lying between them. The CDR3 spans 15 residues. Germline V lookup: CDR1 SGHDT, CDR2 YYEEEE. CDR3 protein: CASSYKTEYNSPLHF. The CDR3 nucleotides read TGTGCCAGCAGCTATAAGACAGAATATAATTCACCCCTCCACTTT.

V and J are TRBV11-2 and TRBJ1-3, with 8 bases identical to TRBD1. V lost 0 bases to trimming and J lost 0 bases; unmatched junction nucleotides: 10. The CDR3 is 19 residues long. Per germline, CDR1 SGHAT and CDR2 FQNNGV. CDR3 sequence reads: CASSLDWDRPEPSGNTIYF. The CDR3 nucleotides are TGTGCCAGCAGCTTAGATTGGGACAGGCCAGAGCCCTCTGGAAACACCATATATTTT. Together with reference TRBV11-2 and TRBJ1-3, the CDR3 gives the full variable domain: EAGVAQSPRYKIIEKRQSVAFWCNPISGHATLYWYQQILGQGPKLLIQFQNNGVVDDSQLPKDRFSAERLKGVDSTLKIQPAKLEDSAVYLCASSLDWDRPEPSGNTIYFGEGSWLTVV.

The chain is built from TRBV2 and TRBJ2-6; D is perhaps TRBD2 (7 bases). This CDR3 is 17 amino acids long. CDR1 and CDR2 (germline): SNHLY, FYNNEI. The ends were cut back, 7 bases at V and 2 bases at J, with 18 bases in the middle. The CDR3 region is CASTRGAGATGANVLTF. CDR3 nucleotide sequence: TGTGCCAGCACCCGGGGGGCGGGAGCGACTGGGGCCAACGTCCTGACTTTC.

About this clone itself: The junction and the germline gene differ at one end; a read error may be behind it. The V call is TRBV18, the J call TRBJ1-5, with 10 bases lining up with TRBD1. CDR3 length: 14 amino acids. Germline loops: CDR1 KGHSH, CDR2 LQKENI. The CDR3 coding sequence is TGTGCCAGCCCACCAAGACAGGGGGCTCAGCCCCAGCATTTT. Translating it yields CASPPRQGAQPQHF.

In regard to this clone: In the same sample, other DNA sequences code for this CDR3. CDR3 coding DNA: TGTGCCAGTAGTATACAGGGTAGCAATCAGCCCCAGCATTTT. It encodes CASSIQGSNQPQHF. The J gene is TRBJ1-5, the V gene TRBV19; weak D call: TRBD1 (5 bases). Germline V gene data show CDR1 as LNHDA and CDR2 as SQIVND (reference sequence). The CDR3 length is 14 residues. V was pared by 2 bases and J by 0 bases, with 5 bases between.

The chain carries TRBV5-4 and TRBJ2-7; maybe TRBD2 (6 bases). The germline CDR1 and CDR2 sequences are SGHNT and YYREEE (reference sequence). This CDR3 comprises 15 residues. V gave up 2 bases and J gave up 0 bases, with 12 bases separating them. The CDR3 coding sequence is TGTGCCAGCAGCTTAGACGGGAGTGGCTCCTACGAGCAGTACTTC. Amino acid sequence: CASSLDGSGSYEQYF.

The V call is TRBV28, the J call TRBJ1-5; 7 bases map to TRBD1. Losses at the gene ends were 6 bases for V and 4 bases for J; bases not matched to a gene: 9. The CDR3 has 15 residues. Looked up from germline, CDR1 is MDHEN and CDR2 is SYDVKM. The CDR3 spells CASSLGQARNQPQHF. CDR3 sequence (DNA): TGTGCCAGCAGCCTAGGACAGGCACGGAATCAGCCCCAGCATTTT.

The chain carries TRBV27 and TRBJ1-4; D is perhaps TRBD1 (6 bases). CDR1 is MNHEY, CDR2 SMNVEV, per germline (reference sequence). The V end was cut by 4 bases, the J end by 7 bases, with 13 bases between. CDR3 size: 14 residues. CDR3 residues: CASSSGGVGEKLFF. The CDR3 DNA reads TGTGCCAGCAGTTCGGGGGGCGTTGGTGAAAAACTGTTTTTT.

This clone has only one observation. The genes are TRBV6-5 and TRBJ2-1; D may be TRBD2 (6 bases). Germline-derived CDR1 and CDR2 are MNHEY and SVGAGI. This CDR3 has 13 residues. V lost 5 bases and J lost 12, with 17 bases in between. CDR3 sequence reads: CASSPLTSTRQFF. CDR3 sequence (DNA): TGTGCCAGCAGTCCCTTGACTAGTACGCGGCAGTTCTTC.

The chain is built from TRBV4-1 and TRBJ2-1, with 16 bases aligning to TRBD2. This CDR3 comprises 18 residues. Germline values: CDR1 MGHRA, CDR2 YSYEKL. Unmatched junction bases numbered 12, after V lost 4 bases and J lost 9 bases. The CDR3 DNA reads as TGCGCCAGCAGCCTTATAGGGACTAGCGGGAGGGCCAGAGGTGAGCAGTTCTTC. Its translation: CASSLIGTSGRARGEQFF.

Notes on this clone: Other nucleotide sequences in the sample specify the same CDR3. This CDR3 is CAWRDRGGYTF. CDR3 DNA: TGTGCCTGGAGGGACAGGGGTGGCTACACCTTC. This chain joins TRBV30 and TRBJ1-2; 9 nucleotides align to TRBD1. The CDR3 length is 11 residues. Germline V gene sequence: CDR1 GTSNPN, CDR2 SVGIG (reference sequence). J lost 7 bases, V lost 3 bases, and 0 bases had no gene match. Full variable domain (remainder filled in from reference TRBV30 and TRBJ1-2): SQTIHQWPATLVQPVGSPLSLECTVEGTSNPNLYWYRQAAGRGLQLLFYSVGIGQISSEVPQNLSASRPQDRQFILSSKKLLLSDSGFYLCAWRDRGGYTFGSGTRLTVV.

This chain links TRBV21-1 with TRBJ2-1; the table's D gene call, TRBD2, was not cross checked with the DNA. TRBV21-1 is annotated as a pseudogene. The CDR3 has 15 amino acids. The chain's CDR3 is CASSKRRASGVEQFF. CDR3 DNA sequence: TGTGCCAGCAGCAAAAGGCGGGCTAGCGGGGTAGAGCAGTTCTTC.

The V and J genes are TRBV28 and TRBJ2-5; possibly TRBD1 for D (5 bases). CDR3 length equals 13 residues. The germline CDR1 and CDR2 sequences are MDHEN and SYDVKM. Trimming left V 9 bases short and J 5 bases short, with 16 bases between. As DNA, the CDR3 is TGTGCCAGTGGGGCTTCGGAGATTGAGACCCAGTACTTC. Residues: CASGASEIETQYF.

The chain couples TRBV7-2 to TRBJ2-1; 13 bases line up with TRBD2. CDR1 and CDR2 (germline): SGHTA, FQGNSA. The length of the CDR3 is 16 residues. The V gene end was trimmed by 5 bases and the J gene end by 10 bases; junction bases not matched to a gene: 11. The chain's CDR3 is CASSLEGTSGAQEQFF. The CDR3 DNA reads as TGTGCCAGCAGCCTCGAAGGGACTAGCGGGGCCCAAGAGCAGTTCTTC.

V and J are TRBV7-9 and TRBJ1-1, with TRBD1 identical over 9 bases. The CDR3 length is 15 residues. With V trimmed by 5 bases and J by 4 bases, 8 bases remained unmatched. Germline V gene data show CDR1 as SEHNR and CDR2 as FQNEAQ (reference sequence). This CDR3 reads CASSMGQGWTTEAFF. In DNA form, the CDR3 reads TGTGCCAGCAGCATGGGACAGGGATGGACCACTGAAGCTTTCTTT.

The chain joins TRBV19 to TRBJ2-5; no definite D call. The germline gives CDR1 LNHDA, CDR2 SQIVND (reference sequence). CDR3 length: 14 residues. Trimming left V 11 bases short and J 5 bases short, with 21 bases between. The CDR3 region has the DNA TGTGCCTCCCAAAACAGCGCTCGTTCGGAGACCCAGTACTTC. Amino acids: CASQNSARSETQYF. The full variable domain, in which reference TRBV19 and TRBJ2-5 provide the parts outside the CDR3, is DGGITQSPKYLFRKEGQNVTLSCEQNLNHDAMYWYRQDPGQGLRLIYYSQIVNDFQKGDIAEGYSVSREKKESFPLTVTSAQKNPTAFYLCASQNSARSETQYFGPGTRLLVL.

This clone showed up just once. V usage is TRBV5-1 and J usage is TRBJ1-5; D gene uncertain. V lost 4 bases and J 7 bases, leaving 18 bases between the germline ends. Per the germline V gene, CDR1 is SGHRS and CDR2 is YFSETQ. The CDR3 has 15 residues. The CDR3 spells CASSPGSGPRQPQHF. CDR3 bases: TGCGCCAGCAGCCCGGGGTCAGGCCCCAGACAGCCCCAGCATTTT.

V usage is TRBV19 and J usage is TRBJ2-2, with D possibly matching TRBD1 (6 bases). V gave up 11 bases and J gave up 5 bases, with 18 bases separating them. The CDR3 consists of 14 residues. Germline-derived CDR1 and CDR2 are LNHDA and SQIVND (reference sequence). Here the CDR3 DNA reads TGTGCCGCGAAGACAGGTCCCCTTACCGGGGAGCTGTTTTTT. As protein: CAAKTGPLTGELFF. The variable domain in full, with the rest retrieved from reference TRBV19 and TRBJ2-2, is DGGITQSPKYLFRKEGQNVTLSCEQNLNHDAMYWYRQDPGQGLRLIYYSQIVNDFQKGDIAEGYSVSREKKESFPLTVTSAQKNPTAFYLCAAKTGPLTGELFFGEGSRLTVL.

The rearrangement joins TRBV4-1 to TRBJ2-3; D is tentatively TRBD1 or TRBD2 (5 bases each). Deletions cut 1 base from V and 1 base from J, with 9 bases between. The germline V gene has CDR1 MGHRA and CDR2 YSYEKL. The CDR3 is 15 residues long. CDR3 sequence (DNA): TGCGCCAGCAGCCAAGGGACGGGGCGCACAGATACGCAGTATTTT. This codes for CASSQGTGRTDTQYF.